There are a few counts of the clone carrying this T cell receptor (beta chain). Its specificity is unknown. Each donor supplied ten milliliters of peripheral blood. These data are taken from a study of blood T cells in healthy people across ages. Across the study: With template switching, about one barcoded beta molecule was captured per two T cells. The study's findings and limits: One million T cells yielded diversity estimates that were considered underestimates. It was not possible, with unsorted PBMCs, to conclusively compare naive and antigen-experienced cells.

This CDR3 region has 14 residues. The V segment lost 6 bases and the J segment 1 base; nucleotides outside the gene matches: 5. Germline loops: CDR1 ENHRY, CDR2 SYGVKD. A sample-barcoded 5' primer and a J-beta primer mix were used in a second PCR of about 6 to 12 cycles. From the 5' RACE reads, TCRdb called clonotypes with MiXCR, one entry per CDR3 protein. The sample holds 800,000 or so distinct CDR3 sequences; 62% are singletons and the top ten take 25% to 35%. The gene calls are TRBV10-3 and TRBJ2-5; 7 nucleotides align to TRBD1. The sample was blood. The receptor comes from a man aged 30-40 years in good health. The CDR3 bases are TGTGCCATCAGGATGGGGACAGCCCAAGAGACCCAGTACTTC. Its protein product is CAIRMGTAQETQYF.